This TCR beta chain was captured in a study of blood T cells in healthy people across ages. Losses at the gene ends were 4 bases for V and 5 bases for J; bases not matched to a gene: 7. The length of the CDR3 is 14 residues. Germline CDR1 reads MDHEN; CDR2 reads SYDVKM. Findings and caveats of the study: Per million T cells, TCR beta diversity dropped about linearly as age rose.

This clonotype was counted ten times or more. Antigen unknown. A much larger clone lies a single base off, so this may be a read error. Then a second PCR, running roughly 7 to 11 cycles, was carried out with a sample-barcoded 5' primer and a J-beta primer mix. TCRdb passed the 5' RACE reads through MiXCR, listing each CDR3 protein once. The table records approximately 900,000 distinct CDR3 sequences, 25% to 35% of them present only once. This same sample was also taken into another study, of T cells of mothers and their children.

Sequencing was carried out using blood. The chain has TRBV28 and TRBJ2-7; 8 bases match TRBD1. The receptor's source is a woman between 40 and 50 years old in good health. The CDR3: CASSWRTGLDEQYF. As DNA, the CDR3 is TGTGCCAGCAGTTGGAGGACAGGGCTGGACGAGCAGTACTTC.